The 23 T cell receptor beta chains below all came from one sample that was sequenced in a study of T cells in Graves' hyperthyroidism and ophthalmopathy. The TCR beta CDR3 regions underwent amplification using RNA transcripts as the source. Using the HTBI primer set, a first-round RT-PCR was run on the TCR CDR3. TCRdb ran MiXCR on the multiplex PCR reads and lists one entry per CDR3 protein. This sample carries 550,000 to 700,000 distinct CDR3 sequences, about 15% of them seen once, and the ten largest clones take about 3.9%. The sample consisted of blood. The receptors stem from a woman in her thirties or forties with Graves' ophthalmopathy.

This clonotype has at least ten counts. The chain has TRBV7-8 and TRBJ2-1; 7 bases match TRBD2. CDR1 and CDR2 (germline): SGHVS, FQNEAQ. The CDR3 sequence is 14 residues long. The ends lost 5 bases at V and 2 bases at J; junction bases unmatched: 3. The CDR3 coding sequence is TGTGCCAGCAGCCCTAGCGGAACCTACAATGAGCAGTTCTTC. It is translated as CASSPSGTYNEQFF.

This clonotype has at least ten counts. The chain combines TRBV28 with TRBJ2-6; tentative D call: TRBD2 (6 bases). The V end lost 6 bases, the J end lost 1 base, and 10 bases lay between the germline ends. This CDR3 is 15 amino acids long. The germline gives CDR1 MDHEN, CDR2 SYDVKM. CDR3 protein: CASSWGVSGANVLTF. The CDR3 DNA sequence: TGTGCCAGCAGCTGGGGGGTATCTGGGGCCAACGTCCTGACTTTC.

This clonotype was counted only a few times. V and J are TRBV20-1 and TRBJ1-2; no clear D. The V end was cut by 0 bases, the J end by 6 bases, with 5 bases between. Looked up from germline, CDR1 is DFQATT and CDR2 is SNEGSKA (reference sequence). This CDR3 is built from 11 residues. CDR3 in DNA: TGCAGTGCTAGAGAAGCCCATGGCTACACCTTC. Translated, it gives CSAREAHGYTF.

There are a few counts of this clonotype. Since a much larger clone is just one base distant, this may be a read error. The gene calls are TRBV6-5 and TRBJ2-1; D call uncertain. With the DNA end fitting TRBJ2-7 better, the J assignment may be wrong. There are 15 residues in the CDR3. Germline V gives CDR1 MNHEY, CDR2 SVGAGI. The CDR3 nucleotides read TGTGCCAGCAGTTTACAGCCGAGCTCCTACAATGAGCAGTACTTC. This encodes CASSLQPSSYNEQYF.

There are many counts of this clonotype. The chain has TRBV28 and TRBJ2-7; D is undetermined. V was trimmed by 7 bases and J by 0 bases, leaving 7 bases between them. CDR1 MDHEN and CDR2 SYDVKM come from the germline V gene. The CDR3 runs to 12 residues. DNA of the CDR3: TGTGCCAGCACTGCCCACTCCTACGAGCAGTACTTC. Its translation is CASTAHSYEQYF.

This clonotype showed up just a few times. The chain couples TRBV20-1 to TRBJ2-2; a weak D match, TRBD2 (6 bases). Germline-derived CDR1 and CDR2 are DFQATT and SNEGSKA (reference sequence). Trimming cost V 0 bases and J 4 bases, with 33 bases left between them. The CDR3 totals 22 residues. The chain's CDR3 is CSARDPLSPHPSGGTLTGELFF. CDR3 DNA sequence: TGCAGTGCTAGAGATCCACTTTCCCCACACCCCTCCGGCGGGACCCTCACCGGGGAGCTGTTTTTT.

This clonotype was recorded at least ten times. The CDR3 protein is CASSLRQGPNEQYF. The DNA of the CDR3 is TGTGCCAGCAGTTTACGACAGGGCCCAAACGAGCAGTACTTC. The V and J genes are TRBV6-2 or TRBV6-3 and TRBJ2-7, with TRBD1 matching 7 bases. There are 14 residues in the CDR3. CDR1 and CDR2 from the germline V gene are MNHEY and SVGEGT. J lost 5 bases, V lost 4 bases, and 8 bases had no gene match.

This clonotype showed up many times. The gene calls are TRBV28 and TRBJ2-7, with TRBD1 identical over 7 bases. Germline V gene data show CDR1 as MDHEN and CDR2 as SYDVKM. The J segment lost 2 bases and the V segment lost 6 bases, leaving 7 bases of the junction unmatched. This CDR3 contains 14 residues. The CDR3, as DNA: TGTGCCAGCAGCCAGGACAGGACGGCCTACGAGCAGTACTTC. As protein: CASSQDRTAYEQYF.

The V gene is TRBV6-1, the J gene TRBJ1-1, with D unclear. From germline, CDR1 is MNHNS and CDR2 SASEGT. The V end was cut by 2 bases, the J end by 1 base, with 11 bases between. The CDR3 contains 15 residues. The CDR3 DNA sequence: TGTGCCAGCAGTGAATGGGCACCGGGGAACACTGAAGCTTTCTTT. As protein: CASSEWAPGNTEAFF.

There are many counts of this clonotype. CDR3: CASSYGGLGYEQYF. The CDR3 coding sequence is TGTGCCAGCAGTTACGGGGGGCTCGGCTACGAGCAGTACTTC. The rearrangement joins TRBV6-5 to TRBJ2-7; perhaps D is TRBD1 or TRBD2 (6 bases each). The CDR3 runs to 14 residues. Germline lookup yields CDR1 MNHEY and CDR2 SVGAGI. V lost 2 bases, J lost 3 bases, and 11 bases lay in between.

The chain uses TRBV6-1 and TRBJ2-2; D not resolved. The CDR3 runs to 14 residues. Per the germline V gene, CDR1 is MNHNS and CDR2 is SASEGT. The V end lost 6 bases, the J end lost 4 bases, and 12 bases lay between the germline ends. CDR3 in amino acids: CASRRDQPTGELFF. CDR3 in DNA: TGTGCCAGCAGGCGAGACCAACCCACCGGGGAGCTGTTTTTT.

This clonotype was counted ten times or more. The chain carries TRBV10-3 and TRBJ1-2; 8 nucleotides match TRBD1. The ends lost 6 bases at V and 4 bases at J; junction bases unmatched: 10. Germline loops: CDR1 ENHRY, CDR2 SYGVKD. The CDR3 is 15 amino acids. CDR3 residues: CAISPGQGGVYGYTF. The CDR3 nucleotides read TGTGCCATCAGCCCCGGACAGGGAGGGGTCTATGGCTACACCTTC.

This clonotype has only a few counts. The chain couples TRBV20-1 to TRBJ2-2; D not certain. The CDR3 contains 13 residues. Germline V gene sequence: CDR1 DFQATT, CDR2 SNEGSKA (reference sequence). Trimming left V 5 bases short and J 6 bases short, with 13 bases between. This CDR3 is CSAGRWSSGELFF. CDR3 nucleotide sequence: TGCAGTGCTGGTCGGTGGAGCTCCGGGGAGCTGTTTTTT.

Many counts were recorded for this clonotype. The chain links TRBV7-9 to TRBJ2-5; D gene ambiguous. Germline V gene data show CDR1 as SEHNR and CDR2 as FQNEAQ (reference sequence). The CDR3 is 11 residues long. Trimming took 0 bases from V and 7 from J, leaving 3 bases between them. CDR3 sequence reads: CASSLAGTQYF. Here the CDR3 DNA reads TGTGCCAGCAGCTTAGCAGGGACCCAGTACTTC.

This clonotype was counted many times. The genes are TRBV28 and TRBJ2-7; 9 bases agree with TRBD1. Germline V gives CDR1 MDHEN, CDR2 SYDVKM. J lost 2 bases, V lost 3 bases, and 8 bases had no gene match. The CDR3 extends over 16 amino acids. CDR3 in amino acids: CASSLLGTGTAYEQYF. The CDR3 bases are TGTGCCAGCAGTTTGCTCGGGACAGGGACCGCCTACGAGCAGTACTTC. The whole variable domain, filled in from reference TRBV28 and TRBJ2-7, reads DVKVTQSSRYLVKRTGEKVFLECVQDMDHENMFWYRQDPGLGLRLIYFSYDVKMKEKGDIPEGYSVSREKKERFSLILESASTNQTSMYLCASSLLGTGTAYEQYFGPGTRLTVT.

This clonotype turned up a few times. The CDR3 end shows no conserved phenylalanine or tryptophan, and so a read error is likely. This chain uses TRBV27 with TRBJ2-3; 8 bases map to TRBD2. V was pared by 3 bases and J by 0 bases, with 8 bases of the junction left unmatched. In germline, CDR1 is MNHEY, CDR2 SMNVEV (reference sequence). The CDR3 is 17 amino acids. The CDR3 nucleotides are TGTGCCAGCAGTTTGAGAGACAGCGGGAGAAGCACAGATACGCAGTATTCT. Translating it yields CASSLRDSGRSTDTQYS.

Ten or more counts support this clonotype. The rearrangement links TRBV6-2 or TRBV6-3 to TRBJ1-5; D unclear. CDR1 is MNHEY and CDR2 is SVGEGT in the germline V gene. The CDR3 has 13 residues. Between the trimmed V and J ends, which lost 6 bases and 3 bases, there was a span of 9 bases. The CDR3 DNA reads TGTGCCAGCAGGTCCCTCCCCAATCAGCCCCAGCATTTT. Its translation: CASRSLPNQPQHF.

The table lists this clonotype with many counts. The rearrangement links TRBV15 to TRBJ1-5, with D uncertain. Per the germline V gene, CDR1 is LNHNV and CDR2 is YYDKDF (reference sequence). V lost 1 base and J 2 bases, leaving 6 bases between the germline ends. There are 14 residues in the CDR3. CDR3 nucleotide sequence: TGTGCCACCAGCAGAGGGGAGGGCAATCAGCCCCAGCATTTT. Residues: CATSRGEGNQPQHF.

This clonotype has a count of ten or more. The rearrangement links TRBV12-3 or TRBV12-4 to TRBJ2-5; D uncertain. The V and J ends lost 3 bases and 3 bases respectively, with 8 bases between them. The CDR3 is made up of 13 amino acids. Here the CDR3 DNA reads TGTGCCAGCAGTTTGAATCGGAAAGAGACCCAGTACTTC. Its protein product is CASSLNRKETQYF.

This clonotype has only a few counts. The rearrangement uses TRBV5-6 and TRBJ2-7; 14 bases line up with TRBD2. This CDR3 region has 15 residues. Germline V gives CDR1 SGHDT, CDR2 YYEEEE. The V and J ends lost 8 bases and 5 bases, in that order; junction bases with no gene match: 9. CDR3 amino acids: CASQPGLAGDDEQYF. As DNA, the CDR3 is TGTGCCAGTCAACCGGGACTAGCGGGAGACGACGAGCAGTACTTC.

This clonotype was found many times. The V call is TRBV2, the J call TRBJ2-2; no firm D call. The ends were cut back, 6 bases at V and 7 bases at J, with 15 bases in the middle. This CDR3 has 14 amino acids. Germline values: CDR1 SNHLY, CDR2 FYNNEI. The DNA for the CDR3 is TGTGCCAGCAGGCAAGGGAATCAGAACGGGGAGCTGTTTTTT. It specifies CASRQGNQNGELFF.

This clonotype was recorded many times. The gene calls are TRBV11-2 and TRBJ1-3, with D unresolved. This CDR3 region has 16 residues. Germline V CDR1 and CDR2: SGHAT, FQNNGV. Trimming removed 1 base from V and 0 bases from J, with 10 bases in between. CDR3 sequence: CASSLGAVHSGNTIYF. CDR3 in DNA: TGTGCCAGCAGCTTAGGGGCAGTTCACTCTGGAAACACCATATATTTT.

The CDR3 DNA follows: TGCAGCGTTGAACACCTAATCCGGCCGAACACTGAAGCTTTCTTT. Amino acids: CSVEHLIRPNTEAFF. This sequence joins TRBV29-1 and TRBJ1-1; no definite D call. V shed 2 bases and J shed 1 base, with 14 bases lying between them. The CDR3 totals 15 residues. The germline CDR1 and CDR2 sequences are SQVTM and ANQGSEA.